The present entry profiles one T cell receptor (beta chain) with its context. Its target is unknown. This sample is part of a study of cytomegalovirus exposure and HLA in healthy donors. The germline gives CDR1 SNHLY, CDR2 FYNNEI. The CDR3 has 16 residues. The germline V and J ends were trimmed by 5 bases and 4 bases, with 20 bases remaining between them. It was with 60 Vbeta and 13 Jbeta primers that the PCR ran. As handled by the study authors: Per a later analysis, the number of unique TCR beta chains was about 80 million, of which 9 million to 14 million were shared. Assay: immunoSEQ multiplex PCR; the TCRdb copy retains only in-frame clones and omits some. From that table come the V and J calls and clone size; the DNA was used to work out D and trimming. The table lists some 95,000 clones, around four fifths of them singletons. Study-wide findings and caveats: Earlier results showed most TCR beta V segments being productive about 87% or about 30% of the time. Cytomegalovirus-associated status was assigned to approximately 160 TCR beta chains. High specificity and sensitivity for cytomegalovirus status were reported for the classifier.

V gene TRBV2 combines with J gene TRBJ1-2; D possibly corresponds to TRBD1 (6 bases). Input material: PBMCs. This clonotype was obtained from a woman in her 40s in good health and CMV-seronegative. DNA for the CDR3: TGTGCCAGCAGTCTTGATTCAGGGGCTGAGGTCTATGGCTACACCTTC. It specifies CASSLDSGAEVYGYTF.